This TCR beta chain was documented in a study of spatial heterogeneity in lung cancer. Whole-study context: Sequencing consistently turned up more beta-chain sequences than alpha-chain sequences. There were, on average, more than nine raw-read appearances for each unique TCR and UMI combination. Study-level results: One measure, the expanded intratumoral alpha and beta TCR count, tracked tumor mutation counts.

CDR1 is SEHNR, CDR2 FQNEAQ, per germline (reference sequence). Trimming took 4 bases from V and 0 from J, leaving 10 bases between them. This CDR3 comprises 14 residues. This clonotype was recorded many times. Its target is not known. TCRdb analysed the 5' RACE reads with MiXCR anew, one entry per CDR3 protein. This sample yields roughly 18,000 distinct CDR3 sequences, of which around 5% are seen a single time; 10% belongs to the top ten. Time point defined: sample taken at primary tumor resection. The chain combines TRBV7-9 with TRBJ2-7; no clear D. The TCR was taken from a female donor with early-stage non-small cell lung cancer. Sequencing used lung tumor tissue, obtained at surgery. The CDR3 here is CASSSSGYSYEQYF. Here the CDR3 DNA reads TGTGCCAGCAGCTCCTCCGGCTACTCCTACGAGCAGTACTTC.